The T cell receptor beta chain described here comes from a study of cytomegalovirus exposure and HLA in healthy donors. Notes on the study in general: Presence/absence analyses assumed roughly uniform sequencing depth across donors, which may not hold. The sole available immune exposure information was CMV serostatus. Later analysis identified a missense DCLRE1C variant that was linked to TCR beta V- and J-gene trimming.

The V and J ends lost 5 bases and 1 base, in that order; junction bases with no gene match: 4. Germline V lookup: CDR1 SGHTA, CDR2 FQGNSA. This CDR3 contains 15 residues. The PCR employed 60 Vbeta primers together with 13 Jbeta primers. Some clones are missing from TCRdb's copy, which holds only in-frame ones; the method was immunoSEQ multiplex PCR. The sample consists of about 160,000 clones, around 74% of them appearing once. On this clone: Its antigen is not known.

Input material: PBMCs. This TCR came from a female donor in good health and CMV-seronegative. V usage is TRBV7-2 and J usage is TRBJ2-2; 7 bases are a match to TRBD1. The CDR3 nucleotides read TGTGCCAGCAGCAAACGACAGGGGAACACCGGGGAGCTGTTTTTT. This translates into CASSKRQGNTGELFF.